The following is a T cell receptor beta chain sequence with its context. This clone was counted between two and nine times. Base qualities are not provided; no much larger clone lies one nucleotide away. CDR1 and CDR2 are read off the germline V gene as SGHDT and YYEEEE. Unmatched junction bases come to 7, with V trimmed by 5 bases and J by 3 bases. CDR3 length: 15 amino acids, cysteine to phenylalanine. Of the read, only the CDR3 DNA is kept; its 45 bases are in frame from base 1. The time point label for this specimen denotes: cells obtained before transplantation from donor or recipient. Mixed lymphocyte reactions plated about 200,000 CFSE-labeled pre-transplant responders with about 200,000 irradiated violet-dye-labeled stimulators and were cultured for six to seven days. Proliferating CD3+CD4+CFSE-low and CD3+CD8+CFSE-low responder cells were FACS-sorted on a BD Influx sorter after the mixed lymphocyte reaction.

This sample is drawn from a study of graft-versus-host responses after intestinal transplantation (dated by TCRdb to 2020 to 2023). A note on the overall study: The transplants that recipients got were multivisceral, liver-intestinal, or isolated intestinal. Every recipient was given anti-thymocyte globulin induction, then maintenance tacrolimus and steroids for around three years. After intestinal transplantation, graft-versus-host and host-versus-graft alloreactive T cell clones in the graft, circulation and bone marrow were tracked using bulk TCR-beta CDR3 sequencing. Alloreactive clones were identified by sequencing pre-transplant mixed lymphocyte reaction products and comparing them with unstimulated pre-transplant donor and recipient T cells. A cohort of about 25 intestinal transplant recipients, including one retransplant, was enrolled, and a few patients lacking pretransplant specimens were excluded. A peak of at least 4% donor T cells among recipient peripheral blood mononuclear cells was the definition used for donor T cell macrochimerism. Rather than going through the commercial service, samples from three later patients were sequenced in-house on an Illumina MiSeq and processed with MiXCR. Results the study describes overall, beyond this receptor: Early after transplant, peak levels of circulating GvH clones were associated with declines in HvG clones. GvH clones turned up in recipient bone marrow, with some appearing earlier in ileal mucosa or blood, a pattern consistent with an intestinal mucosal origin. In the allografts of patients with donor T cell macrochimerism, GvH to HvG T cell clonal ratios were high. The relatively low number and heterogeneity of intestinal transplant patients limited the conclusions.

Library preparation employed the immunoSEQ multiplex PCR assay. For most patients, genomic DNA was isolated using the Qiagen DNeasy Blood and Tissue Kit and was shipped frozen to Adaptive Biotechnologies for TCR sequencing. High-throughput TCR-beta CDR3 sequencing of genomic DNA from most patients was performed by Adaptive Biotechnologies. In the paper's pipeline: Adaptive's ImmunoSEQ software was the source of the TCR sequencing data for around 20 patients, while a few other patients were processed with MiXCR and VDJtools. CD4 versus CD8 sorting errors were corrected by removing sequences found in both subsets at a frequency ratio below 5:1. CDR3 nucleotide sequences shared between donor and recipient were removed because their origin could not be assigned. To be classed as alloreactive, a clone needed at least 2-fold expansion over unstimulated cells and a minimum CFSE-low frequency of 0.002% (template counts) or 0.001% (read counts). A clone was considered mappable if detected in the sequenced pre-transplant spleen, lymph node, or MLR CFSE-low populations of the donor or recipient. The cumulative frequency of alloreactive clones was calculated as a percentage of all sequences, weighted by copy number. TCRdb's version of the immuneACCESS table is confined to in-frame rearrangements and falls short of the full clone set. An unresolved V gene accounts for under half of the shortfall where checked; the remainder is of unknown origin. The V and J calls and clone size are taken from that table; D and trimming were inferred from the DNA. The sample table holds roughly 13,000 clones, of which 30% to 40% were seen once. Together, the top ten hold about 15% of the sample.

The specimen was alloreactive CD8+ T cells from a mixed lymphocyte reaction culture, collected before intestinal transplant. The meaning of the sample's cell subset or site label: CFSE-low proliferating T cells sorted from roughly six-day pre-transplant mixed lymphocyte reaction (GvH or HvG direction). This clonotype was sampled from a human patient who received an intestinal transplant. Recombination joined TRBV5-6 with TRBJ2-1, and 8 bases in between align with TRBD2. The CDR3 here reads CASSFGGADYNEQFF. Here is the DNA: TGTGCCAGCAGTTTCGGGGGGGCGGACTACAATGAGCAGTTCTTC. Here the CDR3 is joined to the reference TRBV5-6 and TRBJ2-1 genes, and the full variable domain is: DAGVTQSPTHLIKTRGQQVTLRCSPKSGHDTVSWYQQALGQGPQFIFQYYEEEERQRGNFPDRFSGHQFPNYSSELNVNALLLGDSALYLCASSFGGADYNEQFFGPGTRLTVL.